This is a list of T cell receptor beta chains from one sample in a study of control samples from healthy donors and cancer patients. Method: immunoSEQ multiplex PCR; TCRdb's copy keeps in-frame clones and lacks some. The data contain some 150,000 clones, about 90% of them singletons. Sequenced: blood. These receptors came from a man younger than 40 in good health. The CDR3 runs from the conserved cysteine through the conserved F or W. D genes are given only for firm matches. For some rows the clone size is stated as once, few or many, or as a class when expanded; others skip it.

.	TRBJ1-2	TRBV27	TRBD1	TGTGCCAGCTCCGACAGGGGCTATGGCTACACCTTC	CASSDRGYGYTF
.	TRBJ2-7	TRBV7-9	TRBD1	TGTGCCAGCAGTCTTCAGGGGGTCCGCTCCTACGAGCAGTACTTC	CASSLQGVRSYEQYF
.	TRBJ2-7	TRBV3-1/TRBV3-2	.	TGTGCCAGCAGCGACAGGCCCTACGAGCAGTACTTC	CASSDRPYEQYF
.	TRBJ2-2	TRBV10-3	TRBD2	TGTGCCATCACGGCTAGCGGGGGAGGGTCCGGGGAGCTGTTTTTT	CAITASGGGSGELFF
once	TRBJ1-2	TRBV6-6	.	TGTGCCATTCCCAGCAGCCAAAACTATGGCTACACCTTC	CAIPSSQNYGYTF
.	TRBJ1-2	TRBV9	TRBD1	TGTGCCAGCAGCGCCCTAGGGGGCAGCTATGGCTACACCTTC	CASSALGGSYGYTF
.	TRBJ1-4	TRBV19	.	TGTGCCAGTAGTATTGACAGCCTTAATGAAAAACTGTTTTTT	CASSIDSLNEKLFF
.	TRBJ1-5	TRBV28	.	TGTGCCAGCAGCTATAACAGCGGCGGCAATCAGCCCCAGCATTTT	CASSYNSGGNQPQHF
.	TRBJ1-2	TRBV2	.	TGTGCCGGAAGAGAGCAGATGCAGGGGAACTATGGCTACACCTTC	CAGREQMQGNYGYTF
once	TRBJ2-7	TRBV2	TRBD2	TGTGCCAGCAGCTTCCTCGCGGGGGGCTACGAGCAGTACTTC	CASSFLAGGYEQYF
.	TRBJ1-6	TRBV5-3	TRBD1	TGTGCCAGAAGCTTCGGACAGGGCAACTATAATTCACCCCTCCACTTT	CARSFGQGNYNSPLHF
.	TRBJ1-5	TRBV11-2	.	TGTGCCAGCAACGAGGCTGGCTCCAATCAGCCCCAGCATTTT	CASNEAGSNQPQHF
.	TRBJ2-3	TRBV6-5	TRBD2	TGTGCCAGCAGTTACGGGACTAGCGGTTCAGATACGCAGTATTTT	CASSYGTSGSDTQYF
.	TRBJ2-3	TRBV28	TRBD2	TGTGCCACCAGCGGGGAGAACACAGATACGCAGTATTTT	CATSGENTDTQYF
once	TRBJ1-5	TRBV7-9	.	TGTGCCAGCAGCTTAGGATCCGGAGGGCAGCCCCAGCATTTT	CASSLGSGGQPQHF
.	TRBJ2-7	TRBV10-1	.	TGCGCCAGCAGTGACCACGGCTCCTACGAGCAGTACTTC	CASSDHGSYEQYF